The 21 T cell receptor beta chains below were found in one sample sequenced in a study of CD8+ T cells in alopecia areata. Treatment meaning: oral pan-JAK inhibitor, 5-10 mg twice daily. RNA extraction was followed by reverse transcription into cDNA, which acted as the sequencing template. The protocol was immunoSEQ multiplex PCR, while the TCRdb copy is restricted to in-frame clones and leaves out a portion. There are around 100,000 clones in the sample; around 50% occur only once, and 12% lies in the top ten. Sequencing used CD8+ T cells sorted from blood, obtained at week 24, from a patient treated with tofacitinib. The receptors stem from a human donor with alopecia areata.

The chain links TRBV9 to TRBJ2-7; either TRBD1 or TRBD2 may supply D (5 bases each). Trimming took off 4 bases at V and 2 bases at J, with 10 bases between the two ends. The CDR3 sequence is 13 residues long. CDR1 is SGDLS and CDR2 is YYNGEE in the germline V gene. The CDR3 protein is CASSMGPTYEQYF. CDR3 sequence (DNA): TGTGCCAGCAGCATGGGACCGACCTACGAGCAGTACTTC.

This clone was seen a few times. The chain has TRBV11-2 and TRBJ2-4, with a tentative D call TRBD2 (6 bases). Between the trimmed V and J ends, which lost 3 bases and 1 base, there was a span of 10 bases. There are 15 residues in the CDR3. From germline, CDR1 is SGHAT and CDR2 FQNNGV. The chain's CDR3 is CASSLLSGAKNIQYF. The DNA for the CDR3 is TGTGCCAGCAGCTTGTTGAGCGGGGCCAAAAACATTCAGTACTTC.

The table lists this clone with a few counts. The V gene is TRBV6-1, the J gene TRBJ1-4; no definite D call. The CDR3 spans 14 residues. The germline V and J ends were trimmed by 3 bases and 3 bases, with 8 bases remaining between them. CDR1 MNHNS and CDR2 SASEGT come from the germline V gene. The CDR3 DNA reads as TGTGCCAGCAGTGATGCGGTTGCTAATGAAAAACTGTTTTTT. This sequence encodes CASSDAVANEKLFF.

Regarding this clone: Distinct nucleotide sequences in the sample also encode this CDR3. This chain joins TRBV11-2 and TRBJ2-7, with TRBD1 matching 8 bases. V gave up 3 bases and J gave up 2 bases; unmatched junction bases: 3. Germline V gives CDR1 SGHAT, CDR2 FQNNGV. The CDR3 is 14 residues long. The CDR3 sequence: CASSFGTGTYEQYF. CDR3 DNA: TGTGCCAGCAGCTTTGGGACAGGAACCTACGAGCAGTACTTC.

The CDR3 is CASSYSRDRNTGELFF. In nucleotides, the CDR3 is TGTGCCAGCAGTTACTCTCGGGACAGGAACACCGGGGAGCTGTTTTTT. The J gene is TRBJ2-2, the V gene TRBV7-2; 7 bases match TRBD1. The CDR3 runs 16 residues. J lost 1 base, V lost 6 bases, and 8 bases had no gene match. CDR1 is SGHTA, CDR2 FQGNSA, per germline.

This clone appeared a few times. The chain couples TRBV30 to TRBJ1-2, with 8 bases matching TRBD1. V was pared by 4 bases and J by 8 bases, with 3 bases of the junction left unmatched. The CDR3 runs 11 residues. Per germline, CDR1 GTSNPN and CDR2 SVGIG (reference sequence). CDR3 amino acids: CAWTQGAGYTF. For the CDR3, the DNA is TGTGCCTGGACCCAGGGGGCGGGCTACACCTTC.

This clone has a handful of counts. This chain links TRBV13 with TRBJ1-5; D may be TRBD1 (6 bases). The CDR3 is 16 amino acids. Germline V gene lookup returns CDR1 PRHDT and CDR2 FYEKMQ (reference sequence). The germline V and J ends were trimmed by 0 bases and 1 base, with 10 bases remaining between them. CDR3 in amino acids: CASSLGGASSNQPQHF. The CDR3 bases are TGTGCCAGCAGCTTAGGGGGGGCCTCGAGCAATCAGCCCCAGCATTTT.

This chain joins TRBV29-1 and TRBJ2-2; D is unresolved. This CDR3 has 13 amino acids. The germline V gene encodes CDR1 SQVTM and CDR2 ANQGSEA. Trimming pared 4 bases from V and 1 base from J, leaving 7 bases between. CDR3 sequence reads: CSVGALNTGELFF. In DNA form, the CDR3 reads TGCAGCGTTGGGGCTTTGAACACCGGGGAGCTGTTTTTT.

V and J are TRBV7-9 and TRBJ1-2; TRBD1 might be the D (5 bases). This CDR3 spans 12 amino acids. CDR1 SEHNR and CDR2 FQNEAQ come from the germline V gene (reference sequence). Trimming stripped 5 bases from V and 8 bases from J, with 12 bases between. CDR3 in DNA: TGTGCCAGCAGCCCGGGGCGAGGAGGCTACACCTTC. This sequence encodes CASSPGRGGYTF. The variable domain in full, with the rest retrieved from reference TRBV7-9 and TRBJ1-2, is DTGVSQNPRHKITKRGQNVTFRCDPISEHNRLYWYRQTLGQGPEFLTYFQNEAQLEKSRLLSDRFSAERPKGSFSTLEIQRTEQGDSAMYLCASSPGRGGYTFGSGTRLTVV.

The chain combines TRBV29-1 with TRBJ2-7; tentative D call: TRBD1 (6 bases). The CDR3 loop spans 13 amino acids. Trimming shortened V by 2 bases and J by 2 bases, and 10 bases separated the two germline ends. Germline-derived CDR1 and CDR2 are SQVTM and ANQGSEA. CDR3 sequence: CSVELGATYEQYF. Here the CDR3 DNA reads TGCAGCGTTGAATTGGGGGCGACCTACGAGCAGTACTTC.

CDR3 amino acids: CASKTGEPDTQYF. The CDR3 DNA follows: TGTGCCAGCAAGACAGGGGAGCCGGATACGCAGTATTTT. The J gene is TRBJ2-3, the V gene TRBV2, with 8 bases that match TRBD1. V trimming: 7 bases; J trimming: 6 bases; junction bases outside the gene matches: 6. There are 13 residues in the CDR3. Germline lookup yields CDR1 SNHLY and CDR2 FYNNEI.

The chain employs TRBV2 and TRBJ2-6; TRBD1 aligns across 8 bases. V lost 8 bases, J lost 4 bases, and 7 bases stayed unmatched. Per germline, CDR1 SNHLY and CDR2 FYNNEI. The CDR3 sequence is 15 residues long. The CDR3 DNA follows: TGTGCCAGCGATGACAGGGGAGCCGGGGCCAACGTCCTGACTTTC. This sequence encodes CASDDRGAGANVLTF.

The rearrangement uses TRBV13 and TRBJ2-7; D call uncertain. Germline assignment: CDR1 PRHDT and CDR2 FYEKMQ (reference sequence). The length of the CDR3 is 14 residues. Deletions cut 2 bases from V and 1 base from J, with 9 bases between. The CDR3 bases are TGTGCCAGCAGCTTAATAAGGAGTTCCTACGAGCAGTACTTC. This translates into CASSLIRSSYEQYF.

In DNA form, the CDR3 reads TGTGCCAGCAGCCGGTCTCGATGGGGGCGCGGGAACGAGCAGTACTTC. Its protein is CASSRSRWGRGNEQYF. The V gene is TRBV7-8, the J gene TRBJ2-7, with D perhaps given as TRBD1 or TRBD2 (6 bases each). CDR1 SGHVS and CDR2 FQNEAQ come from the germline V gene. Between the trimmed V and J ends, which lost 5 bases and 5 bases, there was a span of 22 bases. The CDR3 has 16 residues. The complete variable domain, with remaining parts taken from reference TRBV7-8 and TRBJ2-7, reads GAGVSQSPRYKVAKRGQDVALRCDPISGHVSLFWYQQALGQGPEFLTYFQNEAQLDKSGLPSDRFFAERPEGSVSTLKIQRTQQEDSAVYLCASSRSRWGRGNEQYFGPGTRLTVT.

This clone has a handful of counts. The chain is built from TRBV29-1 and TRBJ1-1; D is unresolved. The CDR3 has 12 residues. Germline CDR1 reads SQVTM; CDR2 reads ANQGSEA. Trimming took off 6 bases at V and 7 bases at J, with 15 bases between the two ends. CDR3 protein: CSVYTVEVEAFF. The CDR3 coding sequence is TGCAGCGTCTACACGGTAGAGGTTGAAGCTTTCTTT.

In this sample, this clone turned up once. Here the CDR3 omits its conserved ending phenylalanine or tryptophan, so a read error is the likely source. No DNA is shown, since the ends of the CDR3 on it are uncertain; the CDR3 is the one TCRdb lists. The chain carries TRBV11-2 and TRBJ1-2. CDR1 and CDR2 (germline): SGHAT, FQNNGV. Counting both end residues, the CDR3 totals 9 amino acids. The CDR3 sequence is CASSLGGFL.

The gene calls are TRBV7-9 and TRBJ2-2; D uncertain. CDR3 length equals 14 residues. Germline lookup yields CDR1 SEHNR and CDR2 FQNEAQ (reference sequence). The ends were cut back, 0 bases at V and 4 bases at J, with 6 bases in the middle. The CDR3: CASSLAFFTGELFF. CDR3 DNA sequence: TGTGCCAGCAGCTTAGCGTTTTTCACCGGGGAGCTGTTTTTT.

The table lists this clone with a few counts. The chain links TRBV5-4 to TRBJ2-7; TRBD1 aligns across 7 bases. Germline V gives CDR1 SGHNT, CDR2 YYREEE (reference sequence). With V trimmed by 2 bases and J by 1 base, 6 bases remained unmatched. This CDR3 spans 15 amino acids. The CDR3 loop reads CASSFTVGQSYEQYF. CDR3 nucleotides: TGTGCCAGCAGCTTTACAGTGGGACAGTCCTACGAGCAGTACTTC.

CDR3: CASSQGKGDRESYEQYF. The CDR3, as DNA: TGTGCCAGCAGCCAAGGCAAAGGGGACAGGGAGTCCTACGAGCAGTACTTC. The chain uses TRBV7-9 and TRBJ2-7, with 9 bases aligning to TRBD1. This CDR3 contains 17 residues. J was trimmed by 1 base and V by 5 bases; bases with no gene match: 12. Per germline, CDR1 SEHNR and CDR2 FQNEAQ (reference sequence).

The rearrangement links TRBV19 to TRBJ1-2; D may be TRBD1 (5 bases). V gave up 6 bases and J gave up 3 bases, with 17 bases separating them. The CDR3 spans 15 residues. Germline-derived CDR1 and CDR2 are LNHDA and SQIVND (reference sequence). In DNA, the CDR3 is TGTGCCAGTAGGAGACTTTCGGAAGGGGACTATGGCTACACCTTC. This sequence encodes CASRRLSEGDYGYTF.

Details on this clone: This sample includes further DNA sequences coding for the same CDR3. The chain is built from TRBV30 and TRBJ2-6; D gene unclear. The CDR3 totals 14 residues. Trimming stripped 0 bases from V and 2 bases from J, with 5 bases between. Germline V gene lookup returns CDR1 GTSNPN and CDR2 SVGIG (reference sequence). The CDR3 here is CAWSVGAGANVLTF. In DNA, the CDR3 is TGTGCCTGGAGTGTGGGTGCTGGGGCCAACGTCCTGACTTTC. The variable domain in full, completed from reference TRBV30 and TRBJ2-6, reads SQTIHQWPATLVQPVGSPLSLECTVEGTSNPNLYWYRQAAGRGLQLLFYSVGIGQISSEVPQNLSASRPQDRQFILSSKKLLLSDSGFYLCAWSVGAGANVLTFGAGSRLTVL.